Shown below are 9 T cell receptor beta chains from a single sample sequenced in a study of blood T cell repertoires in COVID-19. Profiled with immunoSEQ multiplex PCR; TCRdb holds only in-frame clones, not every one. This table has approximately 81,000 clones, about four fifths appearing once. The sample taken for sequencing was peripheral blood. The receptors shown here come from a human donor in a cohort sampled during active COVID-19.

The chain links TRBV29-1 to TRBJ1-1; D is possibly TRBD1 (6 bases). Germline CDR1 SQVTM, CDR2 ANQGSEA. Trimming took off 7 bases at V and 5 bases at J, with 17 bases between the two ends. The CDR3 contains 13 residues. The CDR3 nucleotides read TGCAGCGCCCTAGGGGGGGCCCTAACTGAAGCTTTCTTT. As protein: CSALGGALTEAFF. Full variable domain (remainder filled in from reference TRBV29-1 and TRBJ1-1): SAVISQKPSRDICQRGTSLTIQCQVDSQVTMMFWYRQQPGQSLTLIATANQGSEATYESGFVIDKFPISRPNLTFSTLTVSNMSPEDSSIYLCSALGGALTEAFFGQGTRLTVV.

This chain links TRBV27 with TRBJ1-2, with D perhaps matching TRBD1 (6 bases). This CDR3 comprises 15 residues. CDR1 and CDR2 from the germline V gene are MNHEY and SMNVEV (reference sequence). Trimming pared 6 bases from V and 7 bases from J, leaving 21 bases between. The CDR3 reads CASSKRATQGGGYTF. The CDR3 nucleotides read TGTGCCAGCAGCAAACGAGCGACACAGGGTGGTGGCTACACCTTC.

CDR3 DNA sequence: TGTGCCAGTAGTCTCGAACAGGGGGGCGAGCAGTACTTC. This codes for CASSLEQGGEQYF. The V call is TRBV19, the J call TRBJ2-7; TRBD1 aligns across 8 bases. Germline V gives CDR1 LNHDA, CDR2 SQIVND (reference sequence). The V segment lost 5 bases and the J segment 6 bases; nucleotides outside the gene matches: 6. The CDR3 is 13 residues long.

This chain joins TRBV4-3 and TRBJ2-1, with a tentative D call TRBD2 (5 bases). The CDR3 has 17 residues. Trimming took off 3 bases at V and 1 base at J, with 16 bases between the two ends. Germline V gene sequence: CDR1 LGHNA, CDR2 YSLEER. The DNA for the CDR3 is TGCGCCAGCAGCCAGGCCGCTAGCAGTGGATCCTACAATGAGCAGTTCTTC. Translation gives CASSQAASSGSYNEQFF.

This sequence joins TRBV4-1 and TRBJ1-2; 7 bases agree with TRBD1. Trimming at V came to 1 base and at J to 7 bases, leaving 3 bases not matched to a gene. Germline V CDR1 and CDR2: MGHRA, YSYEKL. This CDR3 contains 13 residues. The CDR3 protein is CASSQVPGGGYTF. CDR3 coding DNA: TGCGCCAGCAGCCAAGTGCCAGGGGGTGGCTACACCTTC.

The chain has TRBV4-3 and TRBJ1-2, with 7 bases lining up with TRBD1. V was pared by 4 bases and J by 0 bases, with 5 bases of the junction left unmatched. The CDR3 totals 15 residues. Germline loops: CDR1 LGHNA, CDR2 YSLEER. CDR3 DNA: TGCGCCAGCAGCCCGGAGGACAGGACTAACTATGGCTACACCTTC. It codes for CASSPEDRTNYGYTF.

The CDR3 coding sequence is TGTGCCAGCAGCTTAGATCAGGGAGGCTATGGCTACACCTTC. It specifies CASSLDQGGYGYTF. The V gene is TRBV13, the J gene TRBJ1-2, with D perhaps TRBD1 (5 bases). Per the germline V gene, CDR1 is PRHDT and CDR2 is FYEKMQ (reference sequence). V dropped 1 base and J dropped 4 bases, with 10 bases sitting between them. The CDR3 contains 14 residues.

V and J are TRBV4-1 and TRBJ2-7, with D uncertain. From germline, CDR1 is MGHRA and CDR2 YSYEKL. Trimming pared 2 bases from V and 0 bases from J, leaving 14 bases between. The CDR3 extends over 16 amino acids. The CDR3 sequence is CASSQYSGSSSYEQYF. The CDR3, as DNA: TGCGCCAGCAGCCAATATTCCGGGTCCAGCTCCTACGAGCAGTACTTC.

With regard to this clone: A much bigger clone sits one base away, suggesting this may be a read error. The V gene is TRBV5-4, the J gene TRBJ2-7; 11 bases match TRBD1. V was pared by 4 bases and J by 3 bases, with 6 bases of the junction left unmatched. This CDR3 is built from 15 residues. Germline values: CDR1 SGHNT, CDR2 YYREEE (reference sequence). This chain's CDR3 is CASSPSGTGGYEQYF. CDR3 bases: TGTGCCAGCAGCCCTTCCGGGACAGGGGGCTACGAGCAGTACTTC.